This T cell receptor beta chain was recorded in a study of beta chain features in type 1 diabetes. Study results and limitations: VDJ junctions in type 1 diabetes patients carried more deletions and fewer insertions. Moderate but significant shortening of TCRB CDR3s was recorded in all four CD4+ subsets from Type 1 diabetes patients. Since sequencing was performed on cDNA, cells with high TCR expression could be over-represented.

Trimming took off 7 bases at V and 0 bases at J, with 9 bases between the two ends. From germline, CDR1 is SNHLY and CDR2 FYNNEI. This CDR3 has 13 amino acids. The authors reverse transcribed all of the isolated RNA, so sequencing captured expressed TCRB transcripts. TCRdb's copy holds only in-frame clones and misses some; the assay was immunoSEQ multiplex PCR. Of under 300,000 clones detected, about 8.5% appear once; the ten largest clones hold 0.9% to 1.2%. A few counts support this clone. Its antigen is still unknown. The chain couples TRBV2 to TRBJ1-1, with D unresolved. This TCR derives from a woman aged 18-29 years in good health. Sequencing was performed on central memory CD4+ T cells from blood. This CDR3 is CASKRGLNTEAFF. In DNA form, the CDR3 reads TGTGCCAGCAAACGAGGATTGAACACTGAAGCTTTCTTT.